A selection of T cell receptor beta chains follows, all from one sample in a study of blood T cell repertoires in COVID-19. Sequenced by immunoSEQ multiplex PCR; TCRdb stores in-frame clones only, minus some. The sample contains 210,000 or so clones, roughly 82% of which appear only once. The sequenced sample was peripheral blood. The receptors originated from a woman in her forties with acute or convalescent COVID-19. Both conserved end residues are part of each CDR3. The D gene is left open where the match is weak. Where a row states a size, it is once, few, many or the class of an expanded clone; other rows omit it.

V: TRBV30; J: TRBJ2-7; size: NA; D: NA; CDR3: CAWTATDSYEQYF; DNA: TGTGCCTGGACGGCGACAGACTCCTACGAGCAGTACTTC
V: TRBV7-9; J: TRBJ2-7; size: NA; D: TRBD2; CDR3: CASSLGAGTSDNYEQYF; DNA: TGTGCCAGCAGCTTAGGGGCCGGGACTAGCGACAACTACGAGCAGTACTTC
V: TRBV5-5; J: TRBJ2-1; size: NA; D: NA; CDR3: CASSLQGRSYNEQFF; DNA: TGTGCCAGCAGCCTACAGGGAAGATCCTACAATGAGCAGTTCTTC
V: TRBV18; J: TRBJ2-1; size: NA; D: NA; CDR3: CASSPGAISDEQFF; DNA: TGTGCCAGCTCACCAGGGGCGATCAGCGATGAGCAGTTCTTC
V: TRBV7-9; J: TRBJ1-2; size: NA; D: NA; CDR3: CASSHGIRYGYTF; DNA: TGTGCCAGCAGCCACGGGATTAGGTATGGCTACACCTTC
V: TRBV7-9; J: TRBJ1-4; size: NA; D: NA; CDR3: CASSLGGDRHEKLFF; DNA: TGTGCCAGCAGCTTAGGAGGCGACAGGCATGAAAAACTGTTTTTT
V: TRBV27; J: TRBJ2-3; size: NA; D: NA; CDR3: CATGLPGADTQYF; DNA: TGTGCCACAGGGCTCCCGGGGGCAGATACGCAGTATTTT
V: TRBV11-1; J: TRBJ2-3; size: NA; D: TRBD2; CDR3: CASTAGTSGAGDTQYF; DNA: TGTGCCAGCACCGCCGGGACTAGCGGGGCGGGAGATACGCAGTATTTT
V: TRBV3-1/TRBV3-2; J: TRBJ1-6; size: NA; D: NA; CDR3: CASSQVRRDPLHF; DNA: TGTGCCAGCAGCCAAGTCCGGAGGGACCCCCTCCACTTT
V: TRBV5-5; J: TRBJ2-1; size: few; D: NA; CDR3: CASSLEGPYNEQFF; DNA: TGTGCCAGCAGCTTGGAGGGGCCCTACAATGAGCAGTTCTTC
V: TRBV12-5; J: TRBJ2-1; size: NA; D: TRBD2; CDR3: CASGSTSGSFDEQFF; DNA: TGTGCTAGTGGTTCTACTAGCGGGAGCTTCGATGAGCAGTTCTTC
V: TRBV18; J: TRBJ1-1; size: once; D: TRBD1; CDR3: CASSSETGVLNTEAFF; DNA: TGTGCCAGCTCGTCGGAGACAGGGGTTTTGAACACTGAAGCTTTCTTT
V: TRBV4-2; J: TRBJ2-1; size: NA; D: TRBD2; CDR3: CASSQDGSREGEQFF; DNA: TGTGCCAGCAGCCAAGATGGGTCGCGGGAGGGTGAGCAGTTCTTC
V: TRBV6-5; J: TRBJ1-1; size: NA; D: TRBD1; CDR3: CASRRQGAKSGSFF; DNA: TGTGCCAGCAGGCGACAGGGGGCGAAGAGTGGTTCTTTCTTT
V: TRBV9; J: TRBJ1-6; size: few; D: NA; CDR3: CASSATGYNSPLHF; DNA: TGTGCCAGCAGCGCAACAGGGTATAATTCACCCCTCCACTTT
V: TRBV6-2/TRBV6-3; J: TRBJ2-6; size: NA; D: NA; CDR3: CASSRDSGANVLTF; DNA: TGTGCCAGCAGTAGAGACTCTGGGGCCAACGTCCTGACTTTC
V: TRBV19; J: TRBJ1-3; size: once; D: TRBD1; CDR3: CASSPSAGQGFFRYGNTIYF; DNA: TGTGCCAGTAGTCCCTCGGCCGGACAGGGATTTTTCCGCTATGGAAACACCATATATTTT
V: TRBV6-4; J: TRBJ2-2; size: once; D: NA; CDR3: CASSQLGSLNTGELFF; DNA: TGTGCCAGCAGTCAGCTGGGGAGTCTAAACACCGGGGAGCTGTTTTTT
V: TRBV6-5; J: TRBJ1-2; size: NA; D: NA; CDR3: CASSPRYGYTF; DNA: TGTGCCAGCAGTCCACGGTATGGCTACACCTTC
V: TRBV19; J: TRBJ2-1; size: once; D: NA; CDR3: CASSIVSGGSNEQFF; DNA: TGTGCCAGTAGTATAGTAAGCGGAGGCAGCAATGAGCAGTTCTTC
V: TRBV5-1; J: TRBJ1-6; size: once; D: TRBD1; CDR3: CASSNRDRDNSPLHF; DNA: TGCGCCAGCAGCAACCGGGACAGAGATAATTCACCCCTCCACTTT
V: TRBV5-6; J: TRBJ1-2; size: NA; D: TRBD1; CDR3: CASSRDRGRSYGYTF; DNA: TGTGCCAGCAGCCGGGACAGGGGGCGGAGCTATGGCTACACCTTC
V: TRBV24-1; J: TRBJ2-3; size: NA; D: NA; CDR3: CATSDSFVPGDTQYF; DNA: TGTGCCACCAGTGACTCTTTCGTCCCAGGGGATACGCAGTATTTT
V: TRBV9; J: TRBJ1-1; size: NA; D: TRBD1; CDR3: CASSVAAGGGEAFF; DNA: TGTGCCAGCAGCGTAGCAGCAGGGGGCGGTGAAGCTTTCTTT
V: TRBV27; J: TRBJ1-5; size: NA; D: TRBD1; CDR3: CASSTRGVQPQHF; DNA: TGTGCCAGCAGTACCAGGGGGGTTCAGCCCCAGCATTTT
V: TRBV10-2; J: TRBJ2-4; size: NA; D: NA; CDR3: CASSESGGIKAKNIQYF; DNA: TGCGCCAGCAGTGAGAGTGGGGGGATTAAGGCCAAAAACATTCAGTACTTC
V: TRBV7-3; J: TRBJ2-1; size: NA; D: TRBD2; CDR3: CASSLTSGGFSEQFF; DNA: TGTGCCAGCAGCCTAACTAGCGGGGGGTTTAGTGAGCAGTTCTTC
V: TRBV5-1; J: TRBJ2-7; size: NA; D: NA; CDR3: CASSTGIAYEQYF; DNA: TGCGCCAGCAGCACCGGGATTGCCTACGAGCAGTACTTC
V: TRBV15; J: TRBJ1-1; size: NA; D: NA; CDR3: CATSSGGLVTEAFF; DNA: TGTGCCACCAGCAGCGGGGGGTTGGTCACTGAAGCTTTCTTT
V: TRBV25-1; J: TRBJ1-2; size: medium-sized; D: NA; CDR3: CASSNNRAGYTF; DNA: TGTGCCAGCAGTAATAACAGGGCTGGCTACACCTTC
V: TRBV18; J: TRBJ2-2; size: NA; D: TRBD1; CDR3: CASSIDRAGELFF; DNA: TGTGCCAGCTCAATTGACAGGGCCGGCGAGCTGTTTTTT
V: TRBV5-1; J: TRBJ2-3; size: NA; D: NA; CDR3: CASSEWRDTQYF; DNA: TGCGCCAGCAGCGAGTGGAGAGATACGCAGTATTTT
V: TRBV19; J: TRBJ2-2; size: NA; D: NA; CDR3: CASSLSRANTGELFF; DNA: TGTGCCAGTTCCCTGTCTCGAGCGAACACCGGGGAGCTGTTTTTT
V: TRBV13; J: TRBJ1-2; size: NA; D: NA; CDR3: CASSLVSLEVYGYTF; DNA: TGTGCCAGCAGCTTAGTATCCCTCGAGGTCTATGGCTACACCTTC
V: TRBV11-2; J: TRBJ1-1; size: NA; D: NA; CDR3: CASRLGTEAFF; DNA: TGTGCCAGCAGACTAGGGACTGAAGCTTTCTTT
V: TRBV27; J: TRBJ1-1; size: NA; D: NA; CDR3: CASSLLGNTEAFF; DNA: TGTGCCAGCAGTTTACTCGGGAACACTGAAGCTTTCTTT
V: TRBV30; J: TRBJ2-7; size: few; D: TRBD2; CDR3: CAWRVAGGSEQYF; DNA: TGTGCCTGGAGAGTAGCGGGGGGGTCCGAGCAGTACTTC
V: TRBV7-6; J: TRBJ2-1; size: NA; D: NA; CDR3: CASRKQGGSTENEQFF; DNA: TGTGCCAGCAGGAAACAGGGAGGGTCTACCGAGAATGAGCAGTTCTTC
V: TRBV3-1/TRBV3-2; J: TRBJ2-1; size: once; D: NA; CDR3: CASSSPPRGPYNEQFF; DNA: TGTGCCAGCAGCAGTCCCCCCAGGGGCCCCTACAATGAGCAGTTCTTC
V: TRBV5-1; J: TRBJ2-2; size: many; D: TRBD2; CDR3: CASSLGTSGGPTGELFF; DNA: TGCGCCAGCAGCTTGGGGACTAGCGGGGGGCCAACCGGGGAGCTGTTTTTT
V: TRBV18; J: TRBJ1-1; size: NA; D: NA; CDR3: CASSPTTGVTEAFF; DNA: TGTGCCAGCTCACCGACTACCGGAGTCACTGAAGCTTTCTTT
V: TRBV6-1; J: TRBJ2-3; size: NA; D: NA; CDR3: CASSEALKTDTQYF; DNA: TGTGCCAGCAGTGAAGCGCTAAAGACAGATACGCAGTATTTT
V: TRBV15; J: TRBJ1-5; size: NA; D: NA; CDR3: CATSREVAGPQHF; DNA: TGTGCCACCAGCAGAGAGGTAGCGGGCCCCCAGCATTTT
V: TRBV24-1; J: TRBJ1-5; size: NA; D: TRBD1; CDR3: CATSTGVSNQPQHF; DNA: TGTGCCACCAGTACAGGGGTTAGCAATCAGCCCCAGCATTTT
V: TRBV19; J: TRBJ2-7; size: NA; D: TRBD2; CDR3: CASSSGGTTVYEQYF; DNA: TGTGCCAGTAGTAGCGGGGGGACTACCGTATACGAGCAGTACTTC